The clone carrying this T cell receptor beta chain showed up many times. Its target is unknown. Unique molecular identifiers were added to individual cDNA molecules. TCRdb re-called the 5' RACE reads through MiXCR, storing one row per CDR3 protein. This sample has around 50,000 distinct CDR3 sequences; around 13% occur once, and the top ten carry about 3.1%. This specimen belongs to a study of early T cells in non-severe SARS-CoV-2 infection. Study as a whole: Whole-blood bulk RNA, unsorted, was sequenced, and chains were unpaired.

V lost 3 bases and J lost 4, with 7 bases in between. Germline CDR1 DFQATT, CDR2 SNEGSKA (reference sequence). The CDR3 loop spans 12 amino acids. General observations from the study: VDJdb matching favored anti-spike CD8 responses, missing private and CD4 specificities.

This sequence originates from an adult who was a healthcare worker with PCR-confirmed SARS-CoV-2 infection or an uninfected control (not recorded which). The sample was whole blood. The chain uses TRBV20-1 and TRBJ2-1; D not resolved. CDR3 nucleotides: TGCAGTGCTAGGTTACTATACAATGAGCAGTTCTTC. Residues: CSARLLYNEQFF.